Below, 27 T cell receptor beta chains from the same sample are listed, as sequenced in a study of shared clonotypes between healthy human individuals (dated by TCRdb to about 2020). Libraries came from the immunoSEQ multiplex PCR assay. In its TCRdb copy, this immuneACCESS table keeps in-frame sequences only and misses some clones. Where compared with another copy, unresolved V genes explain less than half of these, and the others have no known cause. The sample profile shows about 1.1 million clones; roughly 80% of them were found once. About 0.89% of the sample rests with the top ten. The material sequenced was memory CD4+ T cells from PBMCs. This sample's cell subset or site label indicates: CD45RA-negative fraction. These receptors all stem from a young man in good health. Some clones in this sample may be carry-over from other donors' samples.

This clone was observed a few times. The chain combines TRBV6-1 with TRBJ2-1; TRBD2 is a possible D gene (6 bases). V gave up 2 bases and J gave up 5 bases, with 16 bases separating them. Germline V lookup: CDR1 MNHNS, CDR2 SASEGT. This CDR3 is built from 16 residues. The CDR3 nucleotides are TGTGCCAGCAGTGAATCCTCCGGGAGTTGGGACAATGAGCAGTTCTTC. Translating gives CASSESSGSWDNEQFF.

This clone was picked up one time. The V gene is TRBV5-6, the J gene TRBJ2-7; no reliable D call. Deletions cut 0 bases from V and 0 bases from J, with 7 bases between. The CDR3 contains 14 residues. The germline CDR1 and CDR2 sequences are SGHDT and YYEEEE. CDR3 region: CASSLGLSSYEQYF. In DNA form, the CDR3 reads TGTGCCAGCAGCTTGGGCCTCAGCTCCTACGAGCAGTACTTC.

The chain combines TRBV5-1 with TRBJ2-1, with D tentatively TRBD2 (6 bases). V was trimmed by 4 bases and J by 6 bases, leaving 20 bases between them. Germline loops: CDR1 SGHRS, CDR2 YFSETQ. This CDR3 spans 16 amino acids. The CDR3 DNA reads TGCGCCAGCAGCCCAATTAGCGGCCAGGTTGCCAATGAGCAGTTCTTC. Translating gives CASSPISGQVANEQFF.

This clone was counted only a few times. The chain uses TRBV6-1 and TRBJ2-7; D is uncertain. The germline V gene has CDR1 MNHNS and CDR2 SASEGT. The CDR3 is made up of 13 amino acids. V lost 5 bases, J lost 2 bases, and 10 bases lay in between. The CDR3: CASSSHLAYEQYF. In DNA, the CDR3 is TGTGCCAGCAGTTCACACCTGGCCTACGAGCAGTACTTC.

The chain has TRBV7-2 and TRBJ2-7; 8 nucleotides line up with TRBD1. V dropped 6 bases and J dropped 0; count of bases not matched to a gene: 4. The CDR3 is 14 residues long. Germline lookup yields CDR1 SGHTA and CDR2 FQGNSA. CDR3 sequence reads: CASRKTGDSYEQYF. DNA for the CDR3: TGTGCCAGCAGAAAGACAGGGGACTCCTACGAGCAGTACTTC.

Ten or more counts support this clone. This chain connects TRBV4-3 to TRBJ2-3; 12 bases map to TRBD2. Germline loops: CDR1 LGHNA, CDR2 YSLEER. The CDR3 is made up of 17 amino acids. With 0 bases clipped from V and 4 bases from J, the junction kept 5 bases outside the gene matches. CDR3: CASSQDSGLAGSDTQYF. For the CDR3, the DNA is TGCGCCAGCAGCCAAGATAGCGGACTAGCGGGATCAGATACGCAGTATTTT.

This clone was picked up a small number of times. CDR3 protein: CASSHGGTSSYEQYF. CDR3 in DNA: TGTGCCAGCAGTCACGGGGGAACTAGCTCCTACGAGCAGTACTTC. The chain employs TRBV6-6 and TRBJ2-7; D may be TRBD2 (6 bases). V lost 5 bases to trimming and J lost 0 bases, with 14 bases between them. This CDR3 comprises 15 residues. In germline, CDR1 is MNHNY, CDR2 SVGAGI (reference sequence).

This clone appeared a few times. V and J are TRBV28 and TRBJ2-7; D is possibly TRBD1 (7 bases). Germline values: CDR1 MDHEN, CDR2 SYDVKM. This CDR3 contains 14 residues. V was clipped by 7 bases and J by 6 bases, with 19 bases between them. CDR3 sequence: CASTPGGPLLEQYF. Here the CDR3 DNA reads TGTGCCAGCACCCCAGGGGGGCCCCTCCTCGAGCAGTACTTC.

The chain carries TRBV15 and TRBJ1-1, with D perhaps matching TRBD1 (5 bases). CDR3 length equals 13 residues. Germline CDR1 is LNHNV and CDR2 is YYDKDF (reference sequence). Trimming removed 3 bases at V and 2 bases at J, with 7 bases between. CDR3 in amino acids: CATSSRVNTEAFF. CDR3 nucleotide sequence: TGTGCCACCAGCAGCAGGGTAAACACTGAAGCTTTCTTT.

The chain joins TRBV2 to TRBJ2-1, with 10 bases lining up with TRBD2. Germline CDR1 is SNHLY and CDR2 is FYNNEI. V lost 4 bases, J lost 7 bases, and 7 bases stayed unmatched. CDR3 length: 15 residues. CDR3 amino acids: CASSVNSGGSNEQFF. In DNA form, the CDR3 reads TGTGCCAGCAGTGTAAATAGCGGGGGGAGTAATGAGCAGTTCTTC.

This chain connects TRBV27 to TRBJ2-1; 7 bases match TRBD2. J lost 0 bases, V lost 2 bases, and 13 bases had no gene match. The CDR3 extends over 19 amino acids. The germline gives CDR1 MNHEY, CDR2 SMNVEV (reference sequence). CDR3 in DNA: TGTGCCAGCAGTTTAACGAAGGGAGGGCGATCGAGCTCCTACAATGAGCAGTTCTTC. Its translation: CASSLTKGGRSSSYNEQFF.

The chain is built from TRBV2 and TRBJ1-4; 7 nucleotides agree with TRBD1. CDR1 is SNHLY, CDR2 FYNNEI, per germline. V lost 6 bases, J lost 1 base, and 5 bases stayed unmatched. CDR3 length equals 15 residues. The chain's CDR3 is CASSPRGVTNEKLFF. The DNA for the CDR3 is TGTGCCAGCAGCCCCAGGGGGGTAACTAATGAAAAACTGTTTTTT.

V usage is TRBV28 and J usage is TRBJ2-6; the D gene is possibly TRBD1 (5 bases). Germline V CDR1 and CDR2: MDHEN, SYDVKM. The V end was cut by 4 bases, the J end by 0 bases, with 13 bases between. The CDR3 sequence is 17 residues long. DNA of the CDR3: TGTGCCAGCAGTTCTTGGGTCAGGGACTCTGGGGCCAACGTCCTGACTTTC. The encoded protein is CASSSWVRDSGANVLTF.

With regard to this clone: At one boundary the junction diverges from the germline segment, which might be a read error. V is TRBV2 and J is TRBJ1-3, with a possible D match to TRBD1 (5 bases). The CDR3 is 16 residues long. CDR1 SNHLY and CDR2 FYNNEI come from the germline V gene. The CDR3 here is CASSAPGLGSRNTIYF. For the CDR3, the DNA is TGCGCCAGCAGCGCTCCGGGACTCGGGAGTAGAAACACCATATATTTT.

A word on this clone: A single base is all that separates this from a far larger clone, so a read error is likely. This chain links TRBV6-6 with TRBJ1-5; 9 bases agree with TRBD1. This CDR3 is 15 amino acids long. The V gene end was trimmed by 6 bases and the J gene end by 0 bases; junction bases not matched to a gene: 3. Germline V lookup: CDR1 MNHNY, CDR2 SVGAGI (reference sequence). The chain's CDR3 is CASRGTGYSNQPQHF. As DNA, the CDR3 is TGTGCCAGCAGGGGGACAGGGTATAGCAATCAGCCCCAGCATTTT.

V gene TRBV6-6 combines with J gene TRBJ1-5; D remains unclear. CDR3 length equals 15 residues. Germline V lookup: CDR1 MNHNY, CDR2 SVGAGI (reference sequence). Deletions cut 0 bases from V and 1 base from J, with 7 bases between. The CDR3 DNA is TGTGCCAGCAGTTACTCTTGGGGAAGCAATCAGCCCCAGCATTTT. It codes for CASSYSWGSNQPQHF.

This rearrangement joins TRBV11-2 to TRBJ2-3; D is perhaps TRBD1 or TRBD2 (5 bases each). Germline V gene sequence: CDR1 SGHAT, CDR2 FQNNGV. There are 14 residues in the CDR3. Trimming removed 2 bases at V and 6 bases at J, with 12 bases between. The CDR3 here is CASSLRDGADTQYF. CDR3 nucleotide sequence: TGTGCCAGCAGCTTAAGGGACGGTGCGGATACGCAGTATTTT. Together with reference TRBV11-2 and TRBJ2-3, the CDR3 gives the full variable domain: EAGVAQSPRYKIIEKRQSVAFWCNPISGHATLYWYQQILGQGPKLLIQFQNNGVVDDSQLPKDRFSAERLKGVDSTLKIQPAKLEDSAVYLCASSLRDGADTQYFGPGTRLTVL.

The rearrangement uses TRBV11-3 and TRBJ1-1; D uncertain. Germline V gene data show CDR1 as SGHNT and CDR2 as YENEEA. V was cut by 4 bases and J by 4 bases, with 13 bases left in between. The CDR3 is 14 amino acids. For the CDR3, the DNA is TGTGCCAGCAGCTCCCCGAGAACACGCACTGAAGCTTTCTTT. Translating gives CASSSPRTRTEAFF.

This sequence joins TRBV7-2 and TRBJ1-1; D is unresolved. From germline, CDR1 is SGHTA and CDR2 FQGNSA. V lost 5 bases and J 4 bases, leaving 17 bases between the germline ends. The CDR3 covers 15 residues. The CDR3 region has the DNA TGTGCCAGCAGCCTTAAGTCAGTTCCCTTCACTGAAGCTTTCTTT. This gives the protein CASSLKSVPFTEAFF.

The rearrangement uses TRBV28 and TRBJ1-5; unclear D gene. The CDR3 length is 12 residues. Between the trimmed V and J ends, which lost 5 bases and 4 bases, there was a span of 6 bases. The germline gives CDR1 MDHEN, CDR2 SYDVKM. The CDR3 region has the DNA TGTGCCAGCAGTCCGAGAAATCAGCCCCAGCATTTT. As protein: CASSPRNQPQHF.

The chain recombines TRBV7-6 with TRBJ1-1; unclear D gene. Germline V CDR1 and CDR2: SGHVS, FNYEAQ. Trimming left V 4 bases short and J 1 base short, with 7 bases between. This CDR3 spans 13 amino acids. The CDR3, as DNA: TGTGCCAGCAGCTCCTTTAGGAACACTGAAGCTTTCTTT. Amino acid sequence: CASSSFRNTEAFF.

Only a few counts were recorded for this clone. The chain couples TRBV11-2 to TRBJ1-4; 11 bases fit TRBD1. V lost 5 bases and J lost 8; bases outside the gene matches: 4. The CDR3 sequence is 14 residues long. Per germline, CDR1 SGHAT and CDR2 FQNNGV. The CDR3 sequence: CASSPWTGGEKLFF. DNA for the CDR3: TGTGCCAGCAGCCCCTGGACAGGGGGCGAAAAACTGTTTTTT.

The chain employs TRBV10-3 and TRBJ2-5; D is unresolved. The germline V gene encodes CDR1 ENHRY and CDR2 SYGVKD. V was trimmed by 0 bases and J by 1 base, leaving 6 bases between them. The CDR3 has 14 residues. DNA for the CDR3: TGTGCCATCAGTGAGTCTTTGACCCAAGAGACCCAGTACTTC. It specifies CAISESLTQETQYF.

The chain recombines TRBV28 with TRBJ1-1, with D perhaps TRBD1 (6 bases). The CDR3 sequence is 15 residues long. CDR1 and CDR2 from the germline V gene are MDHEN and SYDVKM. Trimming took 4 bases from V and 1 from J, leaving 13 bases between them. The CDR3 region is CASSSIGQTNTEAFF. The CDR3 coding sequence is TGTGCCAGCAGTTCCATCGGACAGACGAACACTGAAGCTTTCTTT. The variable domain in full, completed from reference TRBV28 and TRBJ1-1, reads DVKVTQSSRYLVKRTGEKVFLECVQDMDHENMFWYRQDPGLGLRLIYFSYDVKMKEKGDIPEGYSVSREKKERFSLILESASTNQTSMYLCASSSIGQTNTEAFFGQGTRLTVV.

Remarks on this clone: This CDR3 is also generated by other DNA sequences in the sample. The chain employs TRBV6-1 and TRBJ1-1, with 7 bases lining up with TRBD1. Germline-derived CDR1 and CDR2 are MNHNS and SASEGT. The CDR3 consists of 14 residues. The V gene end was trimmed by 4 bases and the J gene end by 2 bases; junction bases not matched to a gene: 4. The CDR3 coding sequence is TGTGCCAGCAGTGTAGGGGGCCCCAACACTGAAGCTTTCTTT. This sequence encodes CASSVGGPNTEAFF.

The chain recombines TRBV18 with TRBJ2-1; D call uncertain. The CDR3 extends over 17 amino acids. Trimming cost V 3 bases and J 6 bases, with 21 bases left between them. Germline V gives CDR1 KGHSH, CDR2 LQKENI. CDR3 in DNA: TGTGCCAGCTCACCGACCCGTACGCTCACAAGCGCCAATGAGCAGTTCTTC. This sequence encodes CASSPTRTLTSANEQFF.

The CDR3 region has the DNA TGTGCCAGCAGTTTAGCGCAGAGCTATGGCTACACCTTC. Protein product: CASSLAQSYGYTF. The chain links TRBV27 to TRBJ1-2, with D hard to call. The CDR3 is made up of 13 amino acids. CDR1 and CDR2 (germline): MNHEY, SMNVEV (reference sequence). V was cut by 2 bases and J by 4 bases, with 8 bases left in between.